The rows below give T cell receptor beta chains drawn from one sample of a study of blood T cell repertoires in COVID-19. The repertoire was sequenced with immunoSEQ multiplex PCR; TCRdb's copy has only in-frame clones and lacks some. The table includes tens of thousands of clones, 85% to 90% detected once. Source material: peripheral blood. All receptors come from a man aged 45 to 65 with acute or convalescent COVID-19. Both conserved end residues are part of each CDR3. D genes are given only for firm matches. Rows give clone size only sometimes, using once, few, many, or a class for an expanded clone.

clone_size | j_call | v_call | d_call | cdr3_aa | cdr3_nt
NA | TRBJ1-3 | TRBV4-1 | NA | CASSQSKSSGNTIYF | TGCGCCAGCAGCCAATCGAAGAGCTCTGGAAACACCATATATTTT
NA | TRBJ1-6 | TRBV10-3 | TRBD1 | CAMSGTGGPDSPLHF | TGTGCCATGAGCGGGACAGGGGGTCCGGATTCACCCCTCCACTTT
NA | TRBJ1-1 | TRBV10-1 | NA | CASSLTGSDTEAFF | TGCGCCAGCAGCTTGACAGGATCGGACACTGAAGCTTTCTTT
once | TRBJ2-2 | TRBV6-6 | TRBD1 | CASSSLGTGGAGFGKSADTGELFF | TGTGCCAGCAGCTCTCTCGGGACAGGGGGCGCCGGGTTCGGGAAGTCAGCCGACACCGGGGAGCTGTTTTTT
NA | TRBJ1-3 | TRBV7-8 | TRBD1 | CASSLRQGPSGNTIYF | TGTGCCAGCAGCTTACGACAGGGACCCTCTGGAAACACCATATATTTT
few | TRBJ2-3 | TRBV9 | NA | CASSVRPGIADTQYF | TGTGCCAGCAGCGTTCGGCCAGGGATTGCAGATACGCAGTATTTT
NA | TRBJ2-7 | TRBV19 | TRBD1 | CASSIAGTGDYEQYF | TGTGCCAGTAGTATAGCGGGGACAGGGGACTACGAGCAGTACTTC
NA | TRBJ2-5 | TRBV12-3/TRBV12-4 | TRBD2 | CASRGGQETQYF | TGTGCCAGCAGGGGGGGGCAAGAGACCCAGTACTTC
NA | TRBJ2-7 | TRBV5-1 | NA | CASSLPSGTSGERQYF | TGCGCCAGCAGCCTTCCCTCAGGGACAAGCGGGGAGCGACAGTACTTC
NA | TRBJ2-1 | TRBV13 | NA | CASSLSGDSYNEQFF | TGTGCCAGCAGCTTAAGCGGCGACTCCTACAATGAGCAGTTCTTC
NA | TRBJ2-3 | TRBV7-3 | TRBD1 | CASSLTGQGTDTQYF | TGTGCCAGCAGCTTAACGGGACAGGGCACAGATACGCAGTATTTT
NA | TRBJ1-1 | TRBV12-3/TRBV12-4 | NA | CASSLLLGTEAFF | TGTGCCAGCAGTCTTCTACTAGGCACTGAAGCTTTCTTT
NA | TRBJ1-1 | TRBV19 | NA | CASSHGGVNTEAFF | TGTGCCAGTAGTCACGGGGGGGTGAACACTGAAGCTTTCTTT
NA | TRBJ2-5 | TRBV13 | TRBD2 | CASSSLAGRALKETQYF | TGTGCCAGCAGCTCACTAGCGGGTCGCGCCCTTAAAGAGACCCAGTACTTC
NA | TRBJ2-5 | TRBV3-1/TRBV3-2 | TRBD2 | CASSHEAGAQETQYF | TGTGCCAGCAGCCATGAAGCGGGGGCACAAGAGACCCAGTACTTC
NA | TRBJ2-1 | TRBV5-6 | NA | CASSRTGLSQPYNEQFF | TGTGCCAGCAGCAGAACCGGACTCTCGCAGCCCTACAATGAGCAGTTCTTC
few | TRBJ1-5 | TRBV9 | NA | CASSARGGGQPQHF | TGTGCCAGCAGCGCGCGGGGGGGAGGTCAGCCCCAGCATTTT
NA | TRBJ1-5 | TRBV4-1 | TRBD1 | CASSQIGQGGNQPQHF | TGCGCCAGCAGCCAGATTGGACAGGGGGGCAATCAGCCCCAGCATTTT
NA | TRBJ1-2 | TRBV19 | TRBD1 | CASSTIRTGRTNYGYTF | TGTGCCAGTAGTACTATTCGGACAGGGCGAACTAACTATGGCTACACCTTC
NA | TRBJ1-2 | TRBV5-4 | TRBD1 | CASSPQGAGSNGYTF | TGTGCCAGCAGCCCACAGGGGGCCGGTTCAAATGGCTACACCTTC
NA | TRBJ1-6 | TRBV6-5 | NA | CASRAENSYNSPLHF | TGTGCCAGCAGAGCGGAGAACTCCTATAATTCACCCCTCCACTTT
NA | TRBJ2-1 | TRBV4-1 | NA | CASSQGGSYNEQFF | TGCGCCAGCAGCCAAGGGGGCTCATACAATGAGCAGTTCTTC
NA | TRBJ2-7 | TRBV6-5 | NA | CASLWGGAASFEQYF | TGTGCCAGCCTATGGGGGGGCGCGGCCTCCTTCGAGCAGTACTTC
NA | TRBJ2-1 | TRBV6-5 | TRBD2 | CASSSQAGGPYNEQFF | TGTGCCAGCAGTTCACAAGCGGGAGGGCCCTACAATGAGCAGTTCTTC
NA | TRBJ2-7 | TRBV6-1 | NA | CASSEVDTFSYEQYF | TGTGCCAGCAGTGAAGTGGACACTTTCTCCTACGAGCAGTACTTC
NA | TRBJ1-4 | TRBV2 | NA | CASHLQGLGEKLFF | TGTGCCAGCCACTTACAGGGTTTAGGTGAAAAACTGTTTTTT
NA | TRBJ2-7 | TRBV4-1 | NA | CASSLLRVSYEQYF | TGCGCCAGCAGCCTCCTAAGAGTTTCCTACGAGCAGTACTTC
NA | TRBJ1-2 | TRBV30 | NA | CAWYRRSGYTF | TGTGCCTGGTACCGTAGGAGTGGCTACACCTTC
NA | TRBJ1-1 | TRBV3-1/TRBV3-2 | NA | CASSQRGLNTEAFF | TGTGCCAGCAGCCAAAGGGGATTGAACACTGAAGCTTTCTTT
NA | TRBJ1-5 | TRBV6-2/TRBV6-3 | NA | CASSYTNGKYSNQPQHF | TGTGCCAGCAGTTACACTAACGGAAAATATAGCAATCAGCCCCAGCATTTT
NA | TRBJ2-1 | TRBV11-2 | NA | CASRITGTSSYNEQFF | TGTGCCAGCAGGATCACAGGGACCAGCTCCTACAATGAGCAGTTCTTC
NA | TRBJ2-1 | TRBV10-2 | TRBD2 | CASSRTSGSAEQFF | TGCGCCAGCAGTAGGACTAGCGGGAGTGCTGAGCAGTTCTTC
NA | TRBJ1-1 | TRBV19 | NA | CASSISPDTEAFF | TGTGCCAGTAGTATATCCCCTGACACTGAAGCTTTCTTT
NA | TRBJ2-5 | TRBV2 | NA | CASTGWETQYF | TGTGCCAGCACGGGGTGGGAGACCCAGTACTTC
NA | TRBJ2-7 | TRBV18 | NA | CASSPDRAGEYEQYF | TGTGCCAGCTCACCGGACAGGGCGGGGGAGTACGAGCAGTACTTC
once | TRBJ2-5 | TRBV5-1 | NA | CASNEPQQETQYF | TGCGCCAGCAATGAACCACAACAAGAGACCCAGTACTTC
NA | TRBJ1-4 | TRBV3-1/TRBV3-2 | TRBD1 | CASSHDRATNEKLFF | TGTGCCAGCAGCCACGACAGGGCAACTAATGAAAAACTGTTTTTT